These 30 T cell receptor beta chains were all obtained from the same sample, sequenced in a study of CD8 T cells in ankylosing spondylitis. TCRdb re-called the 5' RACE reads with MiXCR, one entry per CDR3 protein. Counted here are about 160,000 distinct CDR3 sequences, around 9.6% occurring once; the ten biggest clones make up about 15%. Input material: blood, either unsorted or a sorted T cell fraction (not recorded which). The receptors shown here come from a female donor with ankylosing spondylitis or in good health (not recorded which).

This clonotype turned up a few times. The chain is built from TRBV27 and TRBJ1-1; unclear D gene. This CDR3 contains 12 residues. Germline lookup yields CDR1 MNHEY and CDR2 SMNVEV (reference sequence). The ends were cut back, 8 bases at V and 0 bases at J, with 7 bases in the middle. DNA of the CDR3: TGTGCCAGCTTGGGCATGAACACTGAAGCTTTCTTT. Residues: CASLGMNTEAFF.

This clonotype was picked up a small number of times. The J gene is TRBJ2-3, the V gene TRBV6-7; D perhaps matches TRBD1 (5 bases). TRBV6-7 is an ORF, with its function uncertain. The length of the CDR3 is 14 residues. Trimming removed 7 bases from V and 2 bases from J, with 13 bases in between. CDR3 in DNA: TGTGCCAGCAACGGACAACTCGACACAGATACGCAGTATTTT. As protein: CASNGQLDTDTQYF.

The V call is TRBV11-2, the J call TRBJ2-3; D gene ambiguous. In germline, CDR1 is SGHAT, CDR2 FQNNGV. Trimming took 5 bases from V and 4 from J, leaving 13 bases between them. CDR3 length: 14 residues. The CDR3 bases are TGTGCCAGCAGCCATCCGATGCCGGCAGATACGCAGTATTTT. Translated, it gives CASSHPMPADTQYF. The full variable domain, with the rest looked up from reference TRBV11-2 and TRBJ2-3, is EAGVAQSPRYKIIEKRQSVAFWCNPISGHATLYWYQQILGQGPKLLIQFQNNGVVDDSQLPKDRFSAERLKGVDSTLKIQPAKLEDSAVYLCASSHPMPADTQYFGPGTRLTVL.

Notes on this clonotype: The junction departs from the called germline gene at one end, perhaps through a read error. The chain joins TRBV11-3 to TRBJ2-3; D uncertain. Looked up from germline, CDR1 is SGHNT and CDR2 is YENEEA. The CDR3 totals 15 residues. In DNA, the CDR3 is TGTGCCAGCAGCCCCGGTCCCGGCGGAGCAGATACGCAATATTTT. Amino acids: CASSPGPGGADTQYF.

The V gene is TRBV7-9, the J gene TRBJ2-1; tentative D call: TRBD2 (6 bases). The germline gives CDR1 SEHNR, CDR2 FQNEAQ (reference sequence). The CDR3 runs 12 residues. V was clipped by 5 bases and J by 10 bases, with 12 bases between them. The CDR3 DNA reads TGTGCCAGCAGCGAAAGACTAGAAGAGCAGTTCTTC. Its protein is CASSERLEEQFF.

V and J are TRBV4-3 and TRBJ2-1; 9 positions match TRBD2. V shed 4 bases, J shed 7 bases, and the junction held 5 bases outside the gene matches. The CDR3 consists of 14 residues. CDR1 and CDR2 from the germline V gene are LGHNA and YSLEER. The CDR3 sequence is CASSRRLAGNEQFF. The CDR3 bases are TGCGCCAGCAGCCGCCGTCTAGCGGGAAATGAGCAGTTCTTC.

This clonotype was recorded a few times. The rearrangement uses TRBV2 and TRBJ1-1; the D is unclear. Germline V lookup: CDR1 SNHLY, CDR2 FYNNEI. V lost 6 bases to trimming and J lost 0 bases, with 5 bases between them. This CDR3 spans 12 amino acids. DNA of the CDR3: TGTGCCAGCAGGCGGATGAACACTGAAGCTTTCTTT. Its translation: CASRRMNTEAFF.

The chain recombines TRBV4-3 with TRBJ2-3, with a tentative D call TRBD2 (7 bases). Trimming shortened V by 0 bases and J by 6 bases, and 16 bases separated the two germline ends. The CDR3 loop spans 16 amino acids. Germline V gene sequence: CDR1 LGHNA, CDR2 YSLEER. The CDR3 protein is CASSQERGSGADTQYF. The CDR3 nucleotides are TGCGCCAGCAGCCAAGAGAGGGGGAGCGGGGCGGATACGCAGTATTTT.

The rearrangement links TRBV23-1 to TRBJ1-5, with D hard to call. TRBV23-1 is an ORF, with its function uncertain. CDR3 length: 15 residues. Trimming shortened V by 4 bases and J by 6 bases, and 16 bases separated the two germline ends. The CDR3, as DNA: TGCGCCAGCAGTCCCGATCCGCAGTTCTCTCAGCCCCAGCATTTT. Translated, it gives CASSPDPQFSQPQHF.

DNA for the CDR3: TGTGCCACCAGCTTGACTTGGACTAGCGGGAGCACAGATACGCAGTATTTT. This sequence encodes CATSLTWTSGSTDTQYF. The chain joins TRBV15 to TRBJ2-3; 11 bases are shared with TRBD2. The CDR3 sequence is 17 residues long. Trimming took 5 bases from V and 0 from J; bases not matched to a gene: 7. CDR1 LNHNV and CDR2 YYDKDF come from the germline V gene (reference sequence).

This chain links TRBV7-6 with TRBJ2-3; 13 bases map to TRBD2. The ends lost 4 bases at V and 2 bases at J; junction bases unmatched: 9. The CDR3 totals 18 residues. Germline CDR1 SGHVS, CDR2 FNYEAQ. The CDR3: CASSSRTSGSSDTDTQYF. The CDR3 nucleotides read TGTGCCAGCAGCTCGAGGACTAGCGGGAGCTCAGACACAGATACGCAGTATTTT. The full variable domain, in which reference TRBV7-6 and TRBJ2-3 provide the parts outside the CDR3, is GAGVSQSPRYKVTKRGQDVALRCDPISGHVSLYWYRQALGQGPEFLTYFNYEAQQDKSGLPNDRFSAERPEGSISTLTIQRTEQRDSAMYRCASSSRTSGSSDTDTQYFGPGTRLTVL.

This clonotype was counted between two and nine times. This chain uses TRBV12-5 with TRBJ2-4, with TRBD2 identical over 11 bases. The V and J ends lost 5 bases and 3 bases, in that order; junction bases with no gene match: 6. Germline lookup yields CDR1 LGHNT and CDR2 FRNRAP. CDR3 length: 16 amino acids. The CDR3, as DNA: TGTGCTAGTGGTATAACTAGCGGGAGAAGCAAAAACATTCAGTACTTC. Residues: CASGITSGRSKNIQYF.

Ten or more counts support this clonotype. The chain is built from TRBV2 and TRBJ2-1; possible D gene TRBD2, 5 bases. With 6 bases removed from V and 3 bases from J, the gap between germline ends came to 18 bases. This CDR3 has 16 amino acids. Looked up from germline, CDR1 is SNHLY and CDR2 is FYNNEI. CDR3 nucleotides: TGTGCCAGCAGGGGCCTTCGTGACTATGACTACAATGAGCAGTTCTTC. This encodes CASRGLRDYDYNEQFF.

This clonotype was seen ten or more times. The chain couples TRBV11-2 to TRBJ2-7; TRBD2 matches 12 bases. The CDR3 contains 15 residues. The germline V gene has CDR1 SGHAT and CDR2 FQNNGV. V dropped 5 bases and J dropped 3; count of bases not matched to a gene: 5. CDR3 region: CASSPSGRAIYEQYF. CDR3 nucleotide sequence: TGTGCCAGCAGCCCTAGCGGGAGGGCTATCTACGAGCAGTACTTC.

The chain is built from TRBV14 and TRBJ2-7; perhaps TRBD2 as D (6 bases). V lost 1 base and J lost 6, with 13 bases in between. The CDR3 is 14 residues long. CDR1 is SGHDN and CDR2 is FVKESK in the germline V gene. The CDR3 protein is CASSQGGDGGEQYF. For the CDR3, the DNA is TGTGCCAGCAGCCAAGGGGGGGATGGCGGCGAGCAGTACTTC.

The chain couples TRBV20-1 to TRBJ1-2; 7 bases agree with TRBD1. The CDR3 loop spans 15 amino acids. Per the germline V gene, CDR1 is DFQATT and CDR2 is SNEGSKA (reference sequence). V trimming: 0 bases; J trimming: 1 base; junction bases outside the gene matches: 5. CDR3 protein: CSARDVTGINYGYTF. The CDR3 nucleotides read TGCAGTGCTAGAGATGTGACAGGGATTAACTATGGCTACACCTTC.

A few counts support this clonotype. The genes are TRBV12-3 or TRBV12-4 and TRBJ2-7; D gene ambiguous. There are 15 residues in the CDR3. The ends were cut back, 4 bases at V and 5 bases at J, with 18 bases in the middle. CDR3 sequence: CASSSPGQAIDEQYF. CDR3 bases: TGTGCCAGCAGTTCCCCCGGGCAGGCGATAGACGAGCAGTACTTC.

There are a few counts of this clonotype. The chain carries TRBV12-3 or TRBV12-4 and TRBJ2-7, with unresolved D. Deletions cut 2 bases from V and 3 bases from J, with 20 bases between. This CDR3 is 17 amino acids long. The CDR3 reads CASSLNEGQNFGYEQYF. The CDR3 bases are TGTGCCAGCAGTTTAAACGAAGGGCAGAATTTCGGCTACGAGCAGTACTTC.

The V call is TRBV6-2 or TRBV6-3, the J call TRBJ2-1; TRBD2 matches 7 bases. The CDR3 covers 19 residues. The ends lost 4 bases at V and 0 bases at J; junction bases unmatched: 15. The V gene's germline CDR1 is MNHEY and CDR2 SVGEGT. Written as DNA, the CDR3 is TGTGCCAGCAGTTGGGTGGGAGGGCGTAAATTCAGCTCCTACAATGAGCAGTTCTTC. Translation gives CASSWVGGRKFSSYNEQFF.

This clonotype was counted only a few times. The CDR3 spells CASRVTARKPYGYTF. For the CDR3, the DNA is TGTGCCAGCAGGGTGACAGCCCGAAAACCCTATGGCTACACCTTC. V and J are TRBV28 and TRBJ1-2, with a weak D call TRBD1 (5 bases). The CDR3 contains 15 residues. Trimming pared 6 bases from V and 4 bases from J, leaving 18 bases between. Germline CDR1 and CDR2: MDHEN and SYDVKM.

This clonotype was detected ten times or more. The rearrangement joins TRBV19 to TRBJ2-1; TRBD2 matches at 10 bases. J gave up 7 bases and V 4 bases, and 10 bases lay outside the gene matches. The CDR3 is 16 amino acids. Germline CDR1 is LNHDA and CDR2 is SQIVND (reference sequence). The chain's CDR3 is CASSTAGLAETNEQFF. For the CDR3, the DNA is TGTGCCAGTAGTACCGCCGGACTAGCGGAGACGAATGAGCAGTTCTTC.

The rearrangement uses TRBV4-3 and TRBJ2-6, with D maybe TRBD1 (6 bases). CDR3 length: 16 residues. With 3 bases removed from V and 2 bases from J, the gap between germline ends came to 11 bases. Germline values: CDR1 LGHNA, CDR2 YSLEER. CDR3 sequence (DNA): TGCGCCAGCAGCCAGGGGACATGGACTGGGGCCAACGTCCTGACTTTC. Translated: CASSQGTWTGANVLTF.

This chain's CDR3 is CASSARMGTGELFF. CDR3 nucleotide sequence: TGTGCCAGCAGCGCTCGGATGGGGACCGGGGAGCTGTTTTTT. The chain joins TRBV12-3 or TRBV12-4 to TRBJ2-2, with D hard to call. The CDR3 totals 14 residues. Deletions cut 6 bases from V and 5 bases from J, with 13 bases between.

The chain has TRBV4-1 and TRBJ2-1; no reliable D call. Germline lookup yields CDR1 MGHRA and CDR2 YSYEKL. Trimming shortened V by 4 bases and J by 5 bases, and 9 bases separated the two germline ends. The CDR3 is 13 amino acids. Here the CDR3 DNA reads TGCGCCAGCAGCCCCGTACTGCACAATGAGCAGTTCTTC. Translation: CASSPVLHNEQFF.

The genes are TRBV5-6 and TRBJ2-1; D might be TRBD2 (6 bases). Deletions cut 2 bases from V and 12 bases from J, with 15 bases between. Per the germline V gene, CDR1 is SGHDT and CDR2 is YYEEEE. The CDR3 contains 13 residues. Here the CDR3 reads CASSLGGALTQFF. The DNA for the CDR3 is TGTGCCAGCAGCTTAGGAGGGGCGTTGACGCAGTTCTTC.

The rearrangement joins TRBV2 to TRBJ2-1; TRBD1 is a possible D gene (6 bases). CDR3 length: 14 amino acids. CDR1 is SNHLY and CDR2 is FYNNEI in the germline V gene. V lost 8 bases, J lost 4 bases, and 15 bases lay in between. The CDR3 protein is CASPGTPQYNEQFF. The CDR3, as DNA: TGTGCCAGCCCGGGGACACCCCAATACAATGAGCAGTTCTTC.

This clonotype has a count of ten or more. V is TRBV10-3 and J is TRBJ2-1; D not certain. CDR3 length equals 15 residues. Trimming removed 5 bases at V and 8 bases at J, with 19 bases between. Per the germline V gene, CDR1 is ENHRY and CDR2 is SYGVKD. The CDR3 here is CAISLDDRLPYEQFF. The CDR3 DNA reads TGTGCCATCAGTTTAGACGACCGGCTACCTTATGAGCAGTTCTTC.

This clonotype was recorded at least ten times. This sequence joins TRBV29-1 and TRBJ2-1, with D unclear. Germline V gives CDR1 SQVTM, CDR2 ANQGSEA. The CDR3 covers 11 residues. V was shortened by 4 bases and J by 4 bases, with 5 bases between the two germline ends. The CDR3 protein is CSVVMYNEQFF. Here the CDR3 DNA reads TGCAGCGTTGTGATGTACAATGAGCAGTTCTTC.

This clonotype was picked up a small number of times. The chain joins TRBV9 to TRBJ1-3; D is ambiguous. V was clipped by 2 bases and J by 8 bases, with 17 bases between them. CDR3 size: 15 residues. Germline V gene data show CDR1 as SGDLS and CDR2 as YYNGEE. The CDR3 DNA is TGTGCCAGCAGCGTGGCGGGAGAAAACGGGGACACCATATATTTT. Translating it yields CASSVAGENGDTIYF.

There are a few counts of this clonotype. The chain uses TRBV28 and TRBJ2-7; TRBD1 aligns across 7 bases. Germline V gene lookup returns CDR1 MDHEN and CDR2 SYDVKM. Losses at the gene ends were 6 bases for V and 0 bases for J; bases not matched to a gene: 8. This CDR3 is built from 15 residues. CDR3 loop: CASSPTGSSSYEQYF. CDR3 DNA sequence: TGTGCCAGCAGCCCGACAGGGTCAAGCTCCTACGAGCAGTACTTC.